This T cell receptor beta chain was recovered during a study of shared clonotypes between healthy human individuals. Study overall: Each donor's CD8 memory used one plate, CD8 naive two, each CD4 subset three.

Profiled with immunoSEQ multiplex PCR; TCRdb holds only in-frame clones, not every one. The data contain about 2.1 million clones, roughly 93% of them singletons. The CDR3 runs 15 residues. J gave up 0 bases and V 4 bases, and 5 bases lay outside the gene matches. CDR1 is MGHRA and CDR2 is YSYEKL in the germline V gene. As defined, naive CD8 cells were CD45RO-negative and positively selected for CCR7, with terminally differentiated effector memory CD45RA+ cells excluded. Recent acute infections and vaccinations were absent in the healthy HIV-negative adult donors. Study-level results: Depth of sequencing was expected to influence donor clonotype sharing.

This clone showed up just a few times. Its target is unknown. The chain has TRBV4-1 and TRBJ1-1; 7 nucleotides line up with TRBD1. The sequenced sample was naive CD8+ T cells from PBMCs. The sequence was collected from a man between 18 and 29 years old in good health. Some clones in this sample may be carry-over from other donors' samples. The CDR3 DNA sequence: TGCGCCAGCAGCCTAAGACAGGGTTTGAACACTGAAGCTTTCTTT. Its protein is CASSLRQGLNTEAFF.